The entry that follows covers one TCR beta chain sequence. The specificity of this receptor is unknown. No quality values exist for individual bases; no much larger clone is one base distant. The donors were healthy, HIV-negative adults who had no recently reported acute infections or vaccinations. All donors were Caucasian adults living in Nashville, Tennessee, USA. CD4+ T cells were enriched by magnetic negative selection, after which naive cells were positively selected on CD45RA and the negative fraction was taken as the memory subset. Blood was obtained by leukapheresis, after which PBMCs were separated by Ficoll-Histopaque density gradient centrifugation and cryopreserved in liquid nitrogen vapor phase. Purity and quantity of every magnetically sorted T cell population were checked by analytical flow cytometry. Genomic DNA was isolated from each sorted fraction and quantified by UV absorbance on a Nanodrop 2000c.

CDR3 length: 14 amino acids, cysteine to phenylalanine. Here the CDR3 DNA is all that survives: 42 bases in frame from base 1. CDR1 is given as LNHDA and CDR2 as SQIVND, both from the germline V gene (reference sequence). A distance of 13 bases separates the germline ends of V and J, which lose 3 bases and 5 bases respectively. The data were taken from a study of shared clonotypes between healthy human individuals (TCRdb year 2020). Concerning the study at large: A few men and a couple of women, aged 18 to 49 years, made up the cohort. For each donor, CD4 naive and CD4 memory were each run on three plates, CD8 naive on two plates, and CD8 memory on one plate. The study deeply sequenced blood TCR repertoires of about 5 healthy adults to estimate repertoire size and the extent of clonotype sharing between individuals. To increase sequencing depth and limit assay-specific biases, TCR repertoire library preparation and sequencing were carried out by different laboratories using diverse techniques. Between about 0.94 and 8.9 billion PBMCs per donor were obtained by leukapheresis. The research as a whole found: Naive subsets generally had larger estimated clonotype richness than memory subsets. Rarefaction of sorted-subset datasets indicated incomplete sequencing despite the large sequencing depth. Pairwise subsampling led to the expectation that sequencing depth would affect the degree of clonotype sharing among donors. Roughly 5.2% of naive CD4, 3.5% of naive CD8, 2.3% of memory CD4, and more than 0.35% of memory CD8 clonotypes were shared across several donors. Clonotypes shared by all four sorted-subset donors showed higher generation probabilities than non-shared clonotypes. Sampling was restricted to blood, and TCR repertoires in tissue are likely to differ from TCR repertoires in blood. Because the study included only a small number of donors, the genetic and exposure-history diversity represented was limited.

Using the deep immunoSEQ assay, multiplex PCR amplified TCR CDR3 regions from genomic DNA. For each cell subset, the extracted genomic DNA was distributed evenly across all wells of several immunoSEQ 96-well plates, and each plate served as one replicate. For sorted subsets, each replicate PCR was loaded with about 0.2 ug genomic DNA, equivalent to 30,000 or so T cell genomes. Purified libraries were measured with a Qubit 3.0 fluorometer, size-checked on a Bioanalyzer 2100, and measured again with the KAPA Library Quantification kit. Every immunoSEQ 96-well plate was sequenced on a dedicated single-read 150-cycle Illumina NextSeq 550 flow cell. The study's own analysis went as follows. Because only junctional sequences without quality scores were contained in the immunoSEQ output, filtering matching that applied to full-length reads could not be performed. Sequences were annotated with PyIR, a Python wrapper for IgBLAST v1.9, and V/J genes and CDR3 were assigned using IMGT germline references. Reads with weak V/J assignments (E-value above 1e-6), missing CDR3, stop codons, out-of-frame junctions, or ambiguous translated residues were removed. V3J clonotypes were defined as sequences sharing the same inferred V gene, J gene, and CDR3 amino acid sequence. The percentage overlap between two repertoires was calculated by dividing the number of shared unique clonotypes by the size of the smaller repertoire. Richness of each repertoire was evaluated using RTK rarefaction, the Chao1 estimator, and Recon v2.1 estimates of unobserved clonotypes. OLGA was used to compute generation probabilities for all TCRbeta clonotypes that the gDNA method yielded from several donors. In its TCRdb copy, this immuneACCESS table keeps in-frame sequences only and misses some clones. Where compared with another copy, unresolved V genes explain less than half of these, and the others have no known cause. That table supplies the V and J calls and clone size; D and trimming were determined from the DNA. This sample lists some 2,100,000 clones; approximately 95% were detected once. The ten largest make up around 0.13% of the sample.

The sequence came from a man aged 18 to 29 in good health. Sequences were obtained from naive CD4+ T cells sorted from blood. The sample's cell subset or site, from its label and the paper: CD45RA+ positively selected. This chain joins TRBV19 to TRBJ1-1, with no D gene named confidently. The CDR3 reads CASSIELDGTEAFF. DNA sequence: TGTGCCAGTAGTATCGAACTGGACGGAACTGAAGCTTTCTTT.